The 15 T cell receptor beta chains presented below share a single source sample, sequenced in a study of CD8 T cells in ankylosing spondylitis. Study-level points and caveats: What appeared characteristic of ankylosing spondylitis blood was a TCR beta motif of 7 or 8 highly homologous variants.

Which antigens these TCRs recognize remains unknown. In TCRdb, the 5' RACE reads were re-called with MiXCR into one record per CDR3 protein. Among roughly 350,000 distinct CDR3 sequences listed, less than 9.5% were seen once. The specimen sequenced was blood, either unsorted or a sorted T cell fraction (not recorded which). Source of these receptors: a male donor with ankylosing spondylitis.

V and J are TRBV20-1 and TRBJ2-3; weak D call: TRBD2 (7 bases). The germline V gene has CDR1 DFQATT and CDR2 SNEGSKA (reference sequence). The CDR3 runs to 15 residues. V lost 0 bases, J lost 6 bases, and 16 bases lay in between. In DNA form, the CDR3 reads TGCAGTGCTAGAGATAGGGGGGGGTCCATGGATACGCAGTATTTT. Its protein product is CSARDRGGSMDTQYF.

This clonotype showed up just a few times. The chain joins TRBV6-1 to TRBJ1-1; D is undetermined. Deletions cut 6 bases from V and 1 base from J, with 9 bases between. Germline V gene sequence: CDR1 MNHNS, CDR2 SASEGT. The CDR3 is 13 amino acids. The CDR3 DNA reads as TGTGCCAGCAGAACAGAACAGAACACTGAAGCTTTCTTT. Translation gives CASRTEQNTEAFF.

This clonotype was counted between two and nine times. The chain uses TRBV19 and TRBJ1-5; TRBD1 might be the D (5 bases). This CDR3 comprises 13 residues. V was trimmed by 8 bases and J by 5 bases, leaving 13 bases between them. Germline V lookup: CDR1 LNHDA, CDR2 SQIVND (reference sequence). CDR3 nucleotides: TGTGCCAGTGAGCAGGGATGGTATCAGCCCCAGCATTTT. Amino acid sequence: CASEQGWYQPQHF.

Only a few counts were recorded for this clonotype. The V gene is TRBV5-6, the J gene TRBJ1-6; D call uncertain. Germline assignment: CDR1 SGHDT and CDR2 YYEEEE. The CDR3 covers 16 residues. The V end was cut by 9 bases, the J end by 3 bases, with 19 bases between. This CDR3 is CATTSSDGSYNSPLHF. CDR3 DNA: TGTGCCACGACCAGCTCGGACGGGAGCTATAATTCACCCCTCCACTTT.

The genes are TRBV18 and TRBJ1-2; D is ambiguous. Germline V CDR1 and CDR2: KGHSH, LQKENI. There are 13 residues in the CDR3. Between the trimmed V and J ends, which lost 0 bases and 6 bases, there was a span of 8 bases. DNA of the CDR3: TGTGCCAGCTCACCACCGAGACCCGATGGCTACACCTTC. Protein: CASSPPRPDGYTF.

V and J are TRBV28 and TRBJ1-6; the D is unclear. Per germline, CDR1 MDHEN and CDR2 SYDVKM. The CDR3 length is 12 residues. Trimming removed 6 bases from V and 8 bases from J, with 8 bases in between. CDR3 coding DNA: TGTGCCAGCAGGGACGGACATTCACCCCTCCACTTT. As protein: CASRDGHSPLHF.

This clonotype was counted ten times or more. The chain couples TRBV5-1 to TRBJ1-6; D is undetermined. Germline V lookup: CDR1 SGHRS, CDR2 YFSETQ. The CDR3 length is 14 residues. The V end lost 0 bases, the J end lost 7 bases, and 8 bases lay between the germline ends. DNA of the CDR3: TGCGCCAGCAGCTTGGTTTCGGAAAATTCACCCCTCCACTTT. This translates into CASSLVSENSPLHF.

The chain combines TRBV11-3 with TRBJ1-1, with D uncertain. CDR3 size: 15 residues. V dropped 4 bases and J dropped 6 bases, with 18 bases sitting between them. Germline values: CDR1 SGHNT, CDR2 YENEEA. CDR3 region: CASSSGRGSYAEAFF. Written as DNA, the CDR3 is TGTGCCAGCAGCTCTGGACGGGGATCTTACGCTGAAGCTTTCTTT.

The sample holds a few counts of this clonotype. This sequence joins TRBV7-2 and TRBJ2-1, with D tentatively TRBD2 (5 bases). The CDR3 runs 15 residues. CDR1 is SGHTA and CDR2 is FQGNSA in the germline V gene. The germline V and J ends were trimmed by 7 bases and 3 bases, with 16 bases remaining between them. This chain's CDR3 is CASTPNGGGYNEQFF. For the CDR3, the DNA is TGTGCCAGCACTCCTAATGGCGGAGGCTACAATGAGCAGTTCTTC.

A few counts support this clonotype. The genes are TRBV5-1 and TRBJ2-4; TRBD2 aligns across 11 bases. The trim removed 0 bases at V and 8 bases at J, leaving 10 bases unmatched. The CDR3 length is 17 residues. In germline, CDR1 is SGHRS, CDR2 YFSETQ. The CDR3 sequence is CASSLAPSTSGTDIQYF. CDR3 nucleotide sequence: TGCGCCAGCAGCTTGGCTCCATCGACTAGCGGGACGGACATTCAGTACTTC.

This clonotype was observed many times. J is TRBJ2-7 and V is TRBV7-9; TRBD1 is a possible D gene (5 bases). Germline CDR1 is SEHNR and CDR2 is FQNEAQ (reference sequence). V was trimmed by 5 bases and J by 2 bases, leaving 16 bases between them. This CDR3 has 15 amino acids. The chain's CDR3 is CASSNLFEGAYEQYF. The CDR3 coding sequence is TGTGCCAGCAGCAATTTGTTTGAAGGGGCCTACGAGCAGTACTTC.

This clonotype counts as medium-sized (0.01 to 0.1%). The chain carries TRBV4-3 and TRBJ2-1, with 9 bases lining up with TRBD2. V lost 0 bases, J lost 3 bases, and 3 bases stayed unmatched. The CDR3 consists of 16 residues. Germline values: CDR1 LGHNA, CDR2 YSLEER. CDR3 nucleotides: TGCGCCAGCAGCCAAGATAGACTAGCGGTCTACAATGAGCAGTTCTTC. Translation gives CASSQDRLAVYNEQFF.

The chain recombines TRBV5-1 with TRBJ2-7; TRBD2 is a possible D gene (6 bases). CDR3 length: 15 amino acids. Germline V gives CDR1 SGHRS, CDR2 YFSETQ. The ends were cut back, 2 bases at V and 3 bases at J, with 15 bases in the middle. CDR3 in DNA: TGCGCCAGCAGCTTATATCGGGGACTTGACTACGAGCAGTACTTC. Amino acid sequence: CASSLYRGLDYEQYF.

The table lists this clonotype with many counts. The chain combines TRBV9 with TRBJ2-1; D may be TRBD1 (6 bases). The CDR3 is 13 residues long. V gave up 0 bases and J gave up 9 bases, with 10 bases separating them. Germline CDR1 is SGDLS and CDR2 is YYNGEE. DNA of the CDR3: TGTGCCAGCAGCGTAGGCACAGGGTCTGAGCAGTTCTTC. This codes for CASSVGTGSEQFF.

The rearrangement joins TRBV12-3 or TRBV12-4 to TRBJ2-1; tentatively, D is TRBD1 (8 bases). Trimming pared 6 bases from V and 6 bases from J, leaving 21 bases between. This CDR3 has 16 amino acids. In nucleotides, the CDR3 is TGTGCCAGCAGCTTCTTCACAGGGGGGGTCGGCAATGAGCAGTTCTTC. Encoded protein: CASSFFTGGVGNEQFF.